The T cell receptor (beta chain) under discussion was sequenced for a study of cytomegalovirus exposure and HLA in healthy donors. In the study overall: Samples from HLA-typed donors yielded approximately 88 million unique TCRs in an early data release. Of a few hundred genotyped donors, 81% clustered with self-reported Caucasian donors.

A note on this clone: Its antigen is still unknown.

The CDR3 runs to 14 residues. V was cut by 6 bases and J by 0 bases, with 12 bases left in between. The germline gives CDR1 WNHNN, CDR2 SYGVQD (reference sequence). Study results and caveats: Per published accounts, TCR beta sequences correctly predicted the HLA-A and HLA-B alleles of most subjects.

This PCR relied on a set of 60 Vbeta primers and 13 Jbeta primers. Clones were read by immunoSEQ multiplex PCR, and TCRdb kept only the in-frame ones, dropping some. The table shows fewer than 250,000 clones, with about 83% occurring only once. The receptor comes from a woman aged 45-65 years in good health and CMV-seropositive. The genes are TRBV10-1 and TRBJ2-7, with D possibly matching TRBD1 (6 bases). Sequencing was carried out using PBMCs. In nucleotides, the CDR3 is TGCGCCAGCAGCCGGGACACCGACTCCTACGAGCAGTACTTC. As protein: CASSRDTDSYEQYF.